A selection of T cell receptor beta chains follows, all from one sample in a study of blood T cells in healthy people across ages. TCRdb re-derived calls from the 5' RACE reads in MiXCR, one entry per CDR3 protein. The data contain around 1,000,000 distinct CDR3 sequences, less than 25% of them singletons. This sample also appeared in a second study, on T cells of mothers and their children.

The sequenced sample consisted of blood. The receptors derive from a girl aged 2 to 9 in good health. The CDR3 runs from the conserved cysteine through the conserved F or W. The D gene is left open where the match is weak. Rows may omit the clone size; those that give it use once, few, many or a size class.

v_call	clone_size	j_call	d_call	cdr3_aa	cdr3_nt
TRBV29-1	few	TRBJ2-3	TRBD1	CSVVVGTGLTDTQYF	TGCAGCGTTGTGGTCGGGACAGGGCTTACAGATACGCAGTATTTT
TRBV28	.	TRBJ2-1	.	CASKVKTPDGQFF	TGTGCCAGCAAAGTTAAGACCCCCGATGGGCAGTTCTTC
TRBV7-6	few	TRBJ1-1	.	CASSLNPGNVGNTEAFF	TGTGCCAGCAGCTTAAATCCAGGGAACGTGGGAAACACTGAAGCTTTCTTT
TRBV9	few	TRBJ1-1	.	CASSSNRGTLNTEAFF	TGTGCCAGCAGCTCCAACCGGGGGACCCTTAACACTGAAGCTTTCTTT
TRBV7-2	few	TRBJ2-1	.	CASSQTRNEQFF	TGTGCCAGCAGCCAAACTAGAAATGAGCAGTTCTTC
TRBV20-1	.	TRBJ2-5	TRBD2	CSARAHGTTQGAQYF	TGCAGTGCTAGAGCTCACGGGACTACCCAAGGGGCCCAGTACTTC
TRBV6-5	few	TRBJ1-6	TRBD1	CASRSTGVGTLHF	TGTGCCAGCAGGTCGACAGGGGTTGGCACCCTCCACTTT
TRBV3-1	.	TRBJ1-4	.	CASSQDRWGGEKLFF	TGTGCCAGCAGCCAAGATCGGTGGGGAGGTGAAAAACTGTTTTTT
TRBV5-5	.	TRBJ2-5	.	CASSSYSQETQYF	TGTGCCAGCAGCTCGTACTCCCAAGAGACCCAGTACTTC
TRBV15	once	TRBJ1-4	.	CAISDSYNEELFF	TGTGCCATCTCGGACAGCTATAATGAAGAACTGTTTTTT
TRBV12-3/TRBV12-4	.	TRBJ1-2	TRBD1	CASSLRQGRLRTYGYTF	TGTGCCAGCAGTCTCAGACAGGGACGGTTAAGGACATATGGCTACACCTTC
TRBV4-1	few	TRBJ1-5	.	CASSPSGYNQPQHF	TGCGCCAGCAGCCCATCAGGATACAATCAGCCCCAGCATTTT
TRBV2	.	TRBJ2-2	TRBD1	CASSHRGNTGELFF	TGTGCCAGCAGTCACAGGGGGAACACCGGGGAGCTGTTTTTT
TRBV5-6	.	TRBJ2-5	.	CASSPRRQRGTYGQYF	TGTGCCAGCAGCCCCAGGAGGCAGAGAGGGACCTACGGGCAGTACTTC
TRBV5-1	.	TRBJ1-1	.	CASSLTAGSKAEAFF	TGCGCCAGCAGCTTGACGGCAGGCAGTAAAGCTGAAGCTTTCTTT
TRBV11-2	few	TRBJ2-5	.	CASSLDGVLGGETQYF	TGTGCCAGCAGCTTAGATGGGGTATTAGGTGGAGAGACCCAGTACTTC
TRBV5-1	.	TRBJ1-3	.	CASSLGPNSGNTIYF	TGCGCCAGCAGCTTGGGTCCAAACTCTGGAAACACCATATATTTT
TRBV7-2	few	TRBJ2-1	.	CASSLSGPANEQFF	TGTGCCAGCAGCTTAAGCGGGCCGGCCAATGAGCAGTTCTTC
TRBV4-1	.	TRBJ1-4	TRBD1	CASSQDRDRGEKLFF	TGCGCCAGCAGCCAAGATCGGGACAGGGGTGAAAAACTGTTTTTT
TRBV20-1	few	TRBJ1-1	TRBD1	CSASSPGTARNTEAFF	TGCAGTGCTAGCAGCCCGGGGACAGCGAGGAACACTGAAGCTTTCTTT
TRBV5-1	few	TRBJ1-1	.	CASSFDTWAEAFF	TGCGCCAGCAGCTTCGACACCTGGGCTGAAGCTTTCTTT
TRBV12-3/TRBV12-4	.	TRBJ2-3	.	CASRQARGGTDTQYF	TGTGCCAGCAGGCAAGCCAGAGGGGGCACAGATACGCAGTATTTT
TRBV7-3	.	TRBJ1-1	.	CASSSPLRGEAFF	TGTGCCAGCAGCTCCCCCCTTCGGGGTGAAGCTTTCTTT
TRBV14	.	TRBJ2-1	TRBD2	CASSQDGSLLAGDNEQFF	TGTGCCAGCAGCCAAGATGGTTCTTTACTAGCGGGAGACAATGAGCAGTTCTTC
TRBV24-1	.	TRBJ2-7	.	CATSDSYRSHEQYF	TGTGCCACCAGTGATTCCTACCGCTCCCACGAGCAGTACTTC
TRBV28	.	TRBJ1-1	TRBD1	CASSLQGAETEAFF	TGTGCCAGCAGTTTACAGGGGGCGGAGACTGAAGCTTTCTTT
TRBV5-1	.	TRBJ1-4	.	CASSEGVSNEKLFF	TGCGCCAGCAGCGAAGGAGTATCTAATGAAAAACTGTTTTTT
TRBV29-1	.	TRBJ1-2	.	CSVEQGTYGYTF	TGCAGCGTTGAGCAGGGAACGTATGGCTACACCTTC
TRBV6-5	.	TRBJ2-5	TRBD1	CASIDRVQETQYF	TGTGCCAGCATCGACAGGGTCCAAGAGACCCAGTACTTC
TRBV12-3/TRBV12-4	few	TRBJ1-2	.	CASSFYREVRGYTF	TGTGCCAGCAGTTTTTACAGGGAAGTACGTGGCTACACCTTC
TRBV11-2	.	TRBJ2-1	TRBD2	CASSSTETSAYEQFF	TGTGCCAGCAGCTCTACCGAGACTAGCGCTTACGAGCAGTTCTTC
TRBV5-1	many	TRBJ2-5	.	CASSLSQETQYF	TGCGCCAGCAGCTTATCCCAAGAGACCCAGTACTTC
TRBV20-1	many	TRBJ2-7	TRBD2	CSAREGLAGVEQYF	TGCAGTGCTAGAGAAGGACTAGCGGGAGTCGAGCAGTACTTC
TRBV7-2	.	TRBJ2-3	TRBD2	CASRPAGGLTDTQYF	TGTGCCAGCAGGCCCGCGGGGGGACTCACAGATACGCAGTATTTT
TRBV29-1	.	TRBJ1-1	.	CSVEGQQAEAFF	TGCAGCGTTGAGGGACAACAGGCCGAAGCTTTCTTT
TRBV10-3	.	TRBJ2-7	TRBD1	CAITPGQGIYEQYF	TGTGCCATCACGCCGGGACAGGGGATCTACGAGCAGTACTTC
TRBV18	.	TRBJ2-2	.	CASSPHKDPSGELFF	TGTGCCAGCTCACCACATAAAGACCCGAGCGGGGAGCTGTTTTTT
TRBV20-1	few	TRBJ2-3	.	CSASIGSGTDTQYF	TGCAGTGCTTCTATAGGGTCCGGCACAGATACGCAGTATTTT
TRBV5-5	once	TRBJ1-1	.	CASSLEVISEAFF	TGTGCCAGCAGCTTGGAAGTGATTTCTGAAGCTTTCTTT